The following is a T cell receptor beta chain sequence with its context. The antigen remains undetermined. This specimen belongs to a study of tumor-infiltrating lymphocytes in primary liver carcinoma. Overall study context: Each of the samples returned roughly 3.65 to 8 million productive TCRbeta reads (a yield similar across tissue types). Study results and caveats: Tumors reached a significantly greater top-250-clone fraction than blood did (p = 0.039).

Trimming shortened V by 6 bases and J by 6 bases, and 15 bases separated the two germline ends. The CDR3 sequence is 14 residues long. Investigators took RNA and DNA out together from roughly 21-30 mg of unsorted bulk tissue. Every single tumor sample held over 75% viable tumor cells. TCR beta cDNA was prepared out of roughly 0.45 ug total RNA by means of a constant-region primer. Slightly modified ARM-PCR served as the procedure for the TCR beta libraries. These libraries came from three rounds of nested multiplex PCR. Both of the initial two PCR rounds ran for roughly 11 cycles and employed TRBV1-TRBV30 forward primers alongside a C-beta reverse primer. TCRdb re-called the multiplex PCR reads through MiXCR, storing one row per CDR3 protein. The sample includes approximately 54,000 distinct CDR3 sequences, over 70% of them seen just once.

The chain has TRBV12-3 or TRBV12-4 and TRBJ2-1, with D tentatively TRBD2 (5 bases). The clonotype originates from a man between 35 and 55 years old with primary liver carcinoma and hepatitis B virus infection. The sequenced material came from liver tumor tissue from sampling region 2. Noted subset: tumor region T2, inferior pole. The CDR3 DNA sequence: TGTGCCAGCAGCGGACTGGCGTGTCCCAATGAGCAGTTCTTC. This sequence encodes CASSGLACPNEQFF.